This T cell receptor beta chain was retrieved from a study of T cells expressing NK-cell markers. In the study overall: Repertoires of TCR beta were obtained from T cells sorted as CD3+CD56+NKG2C+, CD3+CD56+NKG2C- and CD3+CD56-NKG2C+. One of eight sequenced donors was HCMV-seronegative; the other seven were seropositive. Study-wide results and limits: In a handful of donors, these clonotypes also led the CD3+CD56-NKG2C+ fraction.

TCRdb reprocessed the 5' RACE reads and reports one entry per CDR3 protein, with no DNA. Listed are about 430,000 distinct CDR3 sequences; 1.4% falls within the top ten. This CDR3 is 14 amino acids long. Comments on this clonotype: Its antigen is undetermined.

The specimen sequenced was blood T cells: a sorted CD56 or NKG2C T cell subset, CD4+ or CD8+ T cells, or bulk PBMC T cells (not recorded which). The receptor was derived from a woman between 45 and 65 years old in good health. The chain joins TRBV12-3 or TRBV12-4 to TRBJ2-3. CDR3 amino acids: CASSLAAVTDTQYF.